What follows are 4 T cell receptor beta chains derived from one specimen sequenced in a study of T cell repertoires in cytomegalovirus infection. TCRdb reprocessed the reads with MiXCR, giving one entry per CDR3 protein. The sample has 200,000 to 300,000 distinct CDR3 sequences, roughly 15% seen once. The sample taken for sequencing was PBMCs. The receptors derive from a human donor in good health (CMV status not recorded). Some clones in this sample may be carry-over from other donors' samples.

This clonotype came up many times. This rearrangement joins TRBV7-2 to TRBJ2-6, with D possibly being TRBD2 (6 bases). The CDR3 runs to 18 residues. Trimming cost V 1 base and J 0 bases, with 13 bases left between them. Germline CDR1 and CDR2: SGHTA and FQGNSA. The DNA of the CDR3 is TGTGCCAGCAGCTTAGTTGGAGGGATGTACTCTGGGGCCAACGTCCTGACTTTC. This codes for CASSLVGGMYSGANVLTF.

This clonotype has at least ten counts. DNA of the CDR3: TGTGCCAGCAGCCAAGAATTCTCCTACGAGCAGTACTTC. Encoded protein: CASSQEFSYEQYF. This rearrangement joins TRBV4-2 to TRBJ2-7; D call uncertain. Trimming stripped 0 bases from V and 0 bases from J, with 3 bases between. Germline assignment: CDR1 LGHNA and CDR2 YNFKEQ. The CDR3 runs to 13 residues.

This clonotype was counted many times. The chain recombines TRBV20-1 with TRBJ2-5; D uncertain. Looked up from germline, CDR1 is DFQATT and CDR2 is SNEGSKA (reference sequence). CDR3 length equals 13 residues. V dropped 3 bases and J dropped 4 bases, with 12 bases sitting between them. The CDR3 DNA is TGCAGTGCTAGTCGTGGGAACGCAGAGACCCAGTACTTC. Residues: CSASRGNAETQYF.

The genes are TRBV10-3 and TRBJ2-7; 7 bases are a match to TRBD2. Per the germline V gene, CDR1 is ENHRY and CDR2 is SYGVKD. With V trimmed by 6 bases and J by 2 bases, 4 bases remained unmatched. The CDR3 is 13 residues long. The CDR3 region is CAIRAGETYEQYF. CDR3 bases: TGTGCCATCAGGGCGGGGGAGACCTACGAGCAGTACTTC.